A selection of T cell receptor beta chains follows, all from one sample in a study of cytomegalovirus exposure and HLA in healthy donors. TCRdb's table, derived via immunoSEQ multiplex PCR, lists solely in-frame clones and lacks some. The table shows roughly 84,000 clones, with 63% occurring only once. Sequenced material: PBMCs. The receptors shown here come from a woman aged 40 to 55 in good health and CMV-seropositive. Each CDR3 is given with its conserved first and last residue. Each record gives: clone size, V gene, J gene, D gene, CDR3 protein, CDR3 DNA. The D gene is left open where the match is weak. Clone size, where shown, is once, few, many, or a class for clones that have expanded.

clone size: .
V gene: TRBV5-1
J gene: TRBJ1-4
D gene: .
CDR3 protein: CASSLAAGPNEKLFF
CDR3 DNA: TGCGCCAGCAGCTTGGCCGCAGGGCCTAATGAAAAACTGTTTTTT

clone size: .
V gene: TRBV15
J gene: TRBJ1-5
D gene: .
CDR3 protein: CATSKGTNQPQHF
CDR3 DNA: TGTGCCACATCGAAAGGGACTAATCAGCCCCAGCATTTT

clone size: once
V gene: TRBV30
J gene: TRBJ1-1
D gene: .
CDR3 protein: CAWSVQGRVNTEAFF
CDR3 DNA: TGTGCCTGGAGTGTACAGGGCAGGGTGAACACTGAAGCTTTCTTT

clone size: .
V gene: TRBV4-3
J gene: TRBJ1-3
D gene: .
CDR3 protein: CASSQPGGAGNTIYF
CDR3 DNA: TGCGCCAGCAGCCAACCGGGGGGGGCTGGAAACACCATATATTTT

clone size: .
V gene: TRBV2
J gene: TRBJ2-3
D gene: TRBD2
CDR3 protein: CASSEGLVPNTQYF
CDR3 DNA: TGTGCCAGCAGTGAGGGACTAGTACCGAATACGCAGTATTTT

clone size: .
V gene: TRBV5-1
J gene: TRBJ1-1
D gene: .
CDR3 protein: CASRGVGSVNTEAFF
CDR3 DNA: TGCGCCAGCAGGGGAGTGGGCTCGGTGAACACTGAAGCTTTCTTT

clone size: .
V gene: TRBV5-4
J gene: TRBJ1-2
D gene: TRBD1
CDR3 protein: CASSPRQGATVNYGYTF
CDR3 DNA: TGTGCCAGCAGCCCAAGACAGGGGGCTACGGTGAACTATGGCTACACCTTC

clone size: .
V gene: TRBV30
J gene: TRBJ2-7
D gene: .
CDR3 protein: CAWSKRGSRHYEQYF
CDR3 DNA: TGTGCCTGGAGCAAGAGGGGGAGTCGACACTACGAGCAGTACTTC

clone size: once
V gene: TRBV28
J gene: TRBJ1-4
D gene: .
CDR3 protein: CASSGLYEKLFF
CDR3 DNA: TGTGCCAGCTCCGGACTGTACGAAAAACTGTTTTTT

clone size: .
V gene: TRBV4-3
J gene: TRBJ2-2
D gene: .
CDR3 protein: CASSPILSGELFF
CDR3 DNA: TGCGCCAGCAGCCCTATCTTATCCGGGGAGCTGTTTTTT

clone size: .
V gene: TRBV30
J gene: TRBJ2-4
D gene: .
CDR3 protein: CAWEDEAKNIQYF
CDR3 DNA: TGTGCCTGGGAGGATGAAGCCAAAAACATTCAGTACTTC

clone size: .
V gene: TRBV28
J gene: TRBJ1-5
D gene: .
CDR3 protein: CASGGVRTNQPQHF
CDR3 DNA: TGTGCCTCGGGGGGGGTCAGAACCAATCAGCCCCAGCATTTT

clone size: many
V gene: TRBV2
J gene: TRBJ2-1
D gene: TRBD2
CDR3 protein: CASSPGGAGNEQFF
CDR3 DNA: TGTGCCAGCAGTCCCGGGGGGGCGGGGAATGAGCAGTTCTTC

clone size: .
V gene: TRBV28
J gene: TRBJ1-1
D gene: .
CDR3 protein: CASSWQGLNTEAFF
CDR3 DNA: TGTGCCAGCTCCTGGCAGGGTTTGAACACTGAAGCTTTCTTT

clone size: once
V gene: TRBV27
J gene: TRBJ1-1
D gene: .
CDR3 protein: CASSFNRGDTEAFF
CDR3 DNA: TGTGCCAGCAGTTTCAATCGAGGTGACACTGAAGCTTTCTTT

clone size: few
V gene: TRBV9
J gene: TRBJ2-2
D gene: TRBD2
CDR3 protein: CASSVTSEGGELFF
CDR3 DNA: TGTGCCAGCAGCGTAACTAGCGAGGGGGGGGAGCTGTTTTTT

clone size: .
V gene: TRBV29-1
J gene: TRBJ2-1
D gene: .
CDR3 protein: CSVVQGSIAHLGNRYNEQFF
CDR3 DNA: TGCAGCGTTGTGCAGGGTTCAATCGCACACCTAGGTAATAGGTACAATGAGCAGTTCTTC

clone size: .
V gene: TRBV30
J gene: TRBJ2-7
D gene: .
CDR3 protein: CAWSAGAEQYF
CDR3 DNA: TGTGCCTGGAGTGCCGGAGCCGAGCAGTACTTC

clone size: .
V gene: TRBV6-5
J gene: TRBJ2-5
D gene: .
CDR3 protein: CATVYSETQYF
CDR3 DNA: TGTGCCACTGTTTATTCAGAGACCCAGTACTTC

clone size: .
V gene: TRBV19
J gene: TRBJ1-1
D gene: .
CDR3 protein: CASSIGGWNTEAFF
CDR3 DNA: TGTGCCAGTAGTATCGGGGGTTGGAACACTGAAGCTTTCTTT

clone size: once
V gene: TRBV4-3
J gene: TRBJ2-7
D gene: .
CDR3 protein: CASSQDPTSYYEQYF
CDR3 DNA: TGCGCCAGCAGCCAAGATCCTACGTCTTACTACGAGCAGTACTTC

clone size: .
V gene: TRBV9
J gene: TRBJ1-5
D gene: TRBD1
CDR3 protein: CASSATGEGQPQHF
CDR3 DNA: TGTGCCAGCAGCGCGACAGGGGAGGGTCAGCCCCAGCATTTT

clone size: .
V gene: TRBV11-2
J gene: TRBJ2-3
D gene: .
CDR3 protein: CASSLIGGVGQGLADTQYF
CDR3 DNA: TGTGCCAGCAGCTTAATAGGAGGCGTCGGGCAGGGGCTTGCAGATACGCAGTATTTT

clone size: .
V gene: TRBV2
J gene: TRBJ1-3
D gene: .
CDR3 protein: CASSVSGNSGNTIYF
CDR3 DNA: TGTGCCAGCAGTGTATCAGGGAACTCTGGAAACACCATATATTTT

clone size: .
V gene: TRBV19
J gene: TRBJ1-1
D gene: .
CDR3 protein: CASSIDRYRVNTEAFF
CDR3 DNA: TGTGCCAGTAGTATAGATCGCTACAGGGTGAACACTGAAGCCTTCTTT

clone size: .
V gene: TRBV5-6
J gene: TRBJ1-2
D gene: .
CDR3 protein: CASSLVQGGYTF
CDR3 DNA: TGTGCCAGCAGCTTGGTGCAGGGGGGCTACACCTTC

clone size: few
V gene: TRBV27
J gene: TRBJ2-7
D gene: TRBD1
CDR3 protein: CASSLSLTGSSYEQYF
CDR3 DNA: TGTGCCAGCAGTTTATCCCTGACAGGGAGCTCCTACGAGCAGTACTTC

clone size: few
V gene: TRBV6-1
J gene: TRBJ2-1
D gene: .
CDR3 protein: CASSLTQGHEQFF
CDR3 DNA: TGTGCCAGCAGTTTAACCCAGGGGCATGAGCAGTTCTTC